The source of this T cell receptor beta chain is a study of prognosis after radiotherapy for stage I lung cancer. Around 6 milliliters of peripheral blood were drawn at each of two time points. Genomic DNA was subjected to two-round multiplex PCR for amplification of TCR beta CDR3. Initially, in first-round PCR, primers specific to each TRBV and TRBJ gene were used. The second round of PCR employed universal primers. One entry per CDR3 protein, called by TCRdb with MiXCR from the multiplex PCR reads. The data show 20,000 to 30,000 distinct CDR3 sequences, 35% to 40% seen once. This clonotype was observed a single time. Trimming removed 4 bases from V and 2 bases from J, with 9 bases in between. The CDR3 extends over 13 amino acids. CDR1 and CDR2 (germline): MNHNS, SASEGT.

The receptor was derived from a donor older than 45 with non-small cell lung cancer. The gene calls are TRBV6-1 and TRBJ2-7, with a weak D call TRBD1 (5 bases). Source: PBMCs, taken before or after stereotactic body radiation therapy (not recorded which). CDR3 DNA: TGTGCCAGCAGTGGAGACAGAGCCTACGAGCAGTACTTC. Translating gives CASSGDRAYEQYF.